This TCR beta chain originates from a study of T cells in women clearing cervical HPV infection. Study as a whole: No precancer developed; the control's incident HPV16 infection cleared within 12 months. HLA type could not be excluded as a confounder. General observations from the study: Cases carried less TRBV6-7 than controls: about 0.1% versus 0.15%.

Generated by immunoSEQ multiplex PCR, the TCRdb table keeps only in-frame clones and is missing some. The sample table includes around 16,000 clones. In the case of this clone: Its antigen is not identified. A read error may produce the germline difference seen at one junction end. The DNA ends 3 residues before the CDR3 does, and the rest of the CDR3 is filled in from the germline J gene.

The CDR3 is made up of 12 amino acids. In germline, CDR1 is SEHNR, CDR2 FQNEAQ (reference sequence). Sequencing used blood buffy coat. This rearrangement joins TRBV7-9 to TRBJ2-7; D might be TRBD1 (6 bases). The receptor was derived from a woman aged 18-70 years with a cervical HPV16 infection that either progressed to CIN3+ or cleared (not recorded which). Here the CDR3 reads CSSSLDSYEQYF. The sequenced CDR3 bases are TGTTCCAGCAGCCTGGACAGCTACGAG.